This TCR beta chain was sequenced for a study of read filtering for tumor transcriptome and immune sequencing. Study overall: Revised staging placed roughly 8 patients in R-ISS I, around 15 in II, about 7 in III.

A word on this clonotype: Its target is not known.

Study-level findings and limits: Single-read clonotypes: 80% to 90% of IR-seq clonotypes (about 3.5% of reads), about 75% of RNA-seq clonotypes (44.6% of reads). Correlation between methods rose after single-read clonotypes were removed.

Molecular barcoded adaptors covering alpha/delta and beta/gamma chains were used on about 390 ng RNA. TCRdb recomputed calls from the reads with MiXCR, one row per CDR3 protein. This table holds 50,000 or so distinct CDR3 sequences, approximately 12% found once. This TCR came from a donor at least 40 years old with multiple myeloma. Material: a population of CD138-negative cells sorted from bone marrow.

The CDR3 region has the DNA TGTGCCAGCAGCTTCGGGACTAGCGGAACCTACGAGCAGTACTTC. Its translation is CASSFGTSGTYEQYF. The gene calls are TRBV7-8 and TRBJ2-7; 11 positions match TRBD2. The trim removed 3 bases at V and 2 bases at J, leaving 3 bases unmatched. Germline V lookup: CDR1 SGHVS, CDR2 FQNEAQ. This CDR3 spans 15 amino acids.